This TCR beta chain emerged from a study of technical replicates of blood from several donors. Some clones are missing from TCRdb's copy, which holds only in-frame ones; the method was immunoSEQ multiplex PCR. The sample has approximately 95,000 clones, roughly 96% seen once. In this sample, this clone turned up once. The receptor's source is a human donor in good health. Material: T cells isolated from PBMCs.

For the CDR3, the DNA is TGCAGCGTTGAGGCAGCCGGGGAGCTGTTTTTT. Its translation is CSVEAAGELFF. J is TRBJ2-2 and V is TRBV29-1; D remains ambiguous. Germline V gene sequence: CDR1 SQVTM, CDR2 ANQGSEA. CDR3 length: 11 amino acids. Trimming took off 3 bases at V and 6 bases at J, with 5 bases between the two ends.